The 29 T cell receptor beta chains listed next were all sequenced from one sample in a study of blood T cell repertoires in COVID-19. TCRdb keeps only in-frame clones here, not all; method: immunoSEQ multiplex PCR. The table has roughly 110,000 clones, around 84% seen once. Sequencing was performed on peripheral blood. The receptor source for this set is a man aged 35 to 55 with acute or convalescent COVID-19.

The CDR3 protein is CASSWDSGTDTQYF. CDR3 DNA: TGTGCCAGCAGCTGGGACTCGGGAACAGATACGCAGTATTTT. The V and J genes are TRBV7-6 and TRBJ2-3; tentative D call: TRBD2 (6 bases). V lost 4 bases and J lost 3, with 11 bases in between. Per germline, CDR1 SGHVS and CDR2 FNYEAQ. The CDR3 contains 14 residues.

This chain links TRBV6-2 or TRBV6-3 with TRBJ2-1; 7 nucleotides match TRBD2. The V and J ends lost 4 bases and 8 bases, in that order; junction bases with no gene match: 8. CDR1 MNHEY and CDR2 SVGEGT come from the germline V gene. The CDR3 loop spans 14 amino acids. DNA of the CDR3: TGTGCCAGCAGTTTTGGCAGGGAGGGGCATGAGCAGTTCTTC. Its translation is CASSFGREGHEQFF.

The chain combines TRBV3-1 (or the pseudogene TRBV3-2) with TRBJ1-2; TRBD1 agrees at 10 bases. Germline-derived CDR1 and CDR2 are LGHDT and YNNKEL (reference sequence). The ends lost 0 bases at V and 4 bases at J; junction bases unmatched: 5. The CDR3 contains 16 residues. CDR3 bases: TGTGCCAGCAGCCAAGATTCGGGGACAGGGGTCTATGGCTACACCTTC. Its translation is CASSQDSGTGVYGYTF.

V gene TRBV10-3 combines with J gene TRBJ1-2, with D unclear. The CDR3 sequence is 12 residues long. V gave up 2 bases and J gave up 8 bases, with 9 bases separating them. Germline CDR1 reads ENHRY; CDR2 reads SYGVKD. The CDR3 coding sequence is TGTGCCATCAGTGAGAGGGAGGACGGCTACACCTTC. It specifies CAISEREDGYTF.

The rearrangement links TRBV13 to TRBJ1-1; the D gene is possibly TRBD1 (5 bases). This CDR3 contains 12 residues. V gave up 5 bases and J gave up 7 bases, with 11 bases separating them. Germline V gives CDR1 PRHDT, CDR2 FYEKMQ (reference sequence). The CDR3 DNA follows: TGTGCCAGCAGCGAACCGCAGGGTGAAGCTTTCTTT. This gives the protein CASSEPQGEAFF.

The rearrangement links TRBV9 to TRBJ1-4, with D possibly TRBD1 on 6 matching bases. The CDR3 is 15 residues long. Looked up from germline, CDR1 is SGDLS and CDR2 is YYNGEE. Trimming pared 3 bases from V and 8 bases from J, leaving 17 bases between. The CDR3 is CASSARQDLGEKLFF. The CDR3 DNA reads TGTGCCAGCAGCGCACGACAGGATTTAGGGGAAAAACTGTTTTTT.

This clone has a handful of counts. The chain joins TRBV23-1 to TRBJ2-1; possible D gene TRBD2, 6 bases. TRBV23-1 falls under the ORF class, with uncertain function. The CDR3 covers 12 residues. V was clipped by 11 bases and J by 7 bases, with 15 bases between them. CDR3: CAPPDRGNEQFF. CDR3 nucleotide sequence: TGCGCCCCCCCGGACCGGGGGAATGAGCAGTTCTTC.

The chain recombines TRBV3-1 (or the pseudogene TRBV3-2) with TRBJ2-7, with 14 bases that match TRBD2. Germline CDR1 is LGHDT and CDR2 is YNNKEL (reference sequence). The CDR3 extends over 16 amino acids. V gave up 4 bases and J gave up 2 bases; unmatched junction bases: 4. In nucleotides, the CDR3 is TGTGCCAGCAGCCCGGGGACTAGCGGGGGAACCTACGAGCAGTACTTC. Its translation: CASSPGTSGGTYEQYF.

The gene calls are TRBV9 and TRBJ2-3; 8 nucleotides match TRBD2. The CDR3 length is 18 residues. J was trimmed by 1 base and V by 4 bases; bases with no gene match: 14. CDR1 SGDLS and CDR2 YYNGEE come from the germline V gene. The CDR3 DNA is TGTGCCAGCAGCCGCACCCTACCGGGACTAGACGGCACAGATACGCAGTATTTT. Translation: CASSRTLPGLDGTDTQYF. The full variable domain, rest sourced from reference TRBV9 and TRBJ2-3, is DSGVTQTPKHLITATGQRVTLRCSPRSGDLSVYWYQQSLDQGLQFLIQYYNGEERAKGNILERFSAQQFPDLHSELNLSSLELGDSALYFCASSRTLPGLDGTDTQYFGPGTRLTVL.

V is TRBV29-1 and J is TRBJ2-5, with 11 bases that match TRBD1. This CDR3 comprises 15 residues. V trimming: 2 bases; J trimming: 2 bases; junction bases outside the gene matches: 4. Germline V gene data show CDR1 as SQVTM and CDR2 as ANQGSEA. CDR3: CSVEPGTGGQETQYF. CDR3 in DNA: TGCAGCGTTGAACCCGGGACAGGGGGACAAGAGACCCAGTACTTC. Full variable domain (outside the CDR3, taken from reference TRBV29-1 and TRBJ2-5): SAVISQKPSRDICQRGTSLTIQCQVDSQVTMMFWYRQQPGQSLTLIATANQGSEATYESGFVIDKFPISRPNLTFSTLTVSNMSPEDSSIYLCSVEPGTGGQETQYFGPGTRLLVL.

The rearrangement joins TRBV27 to TRBJ1-1, with 9 bases lining up with TRBD1. J gave up 8 bases and V 6 bases, and 16 bases lay outside the gene matches. Germline V gene lookup returns CDR1 MNHEY and CDR2 SMNVEV (reference sequence). The CDR3 runs to 16 residues. The DNA for the CDR3 is TGTGCCAGCAGCCCCATTCCGGGACAGGGATGGTTGGAAGCTTTCTTT. This sequence encodes CASSPIPGQGWLEAFF.

CDR3 nucleotides: TGTGCCAGCAGCCCACCTAGTGGCAGGGGGTGGGAGACCCAGTACTTC. Its translation is CASSPPSGRGWETQYF. The chain combines TRBV7-2 with TRBJ2-5, with 7 bases identical to TRBD1. Trimming at V came to 5 bases and at J to 5 bases, leaving 14 bases not matched to a gene. The CDR3 is 16 residues long. Looked up from germline, CDR1 is SGHTA and CDR2 is FQGNSA.

The rearrangement joins TRBV12-3 or TRBV12-4 to TRBJ1-1; D is unclear. The germline V and J ends were trimmed by 0 bases and 6 bases, with 5 bases remaining between them. The CDR3 is made up of 12 amino acids. The DNA of the CDR3 is TGTGCCAGCAGTTTAGCGCTAGCTGAAGCTTTCTTT. Translation: CASSLALAEAFF.

A single count supports this clone. This chain connects TRBV29-1 to TRBJ1-2; 10 bases align to TRBD1. Germline loops: CDR1 SQVTM, CDR2 ANQGSEA. The trim removed 3 bases at V and 0 bases at J, leaving 7 bases unmatched. The CDR3 totals 16 residues. CDR3 region: CSVEGQGTRANYGYTF. DNA for the CDR3: TGCAGCGTTGAGGGACAGGGGACAAGGGCTAACTATGGCTACACCTTC.

This chain uses TRBV7-9 with TRBJ2-1, with D unresolved. Trimming removed 5 bases from V and 4 bases from J, with 12 bases in between. The CDR3 runs to 14 residues. Germline assignment: CDR1 SEHNR and CDR2 FQNEAQ (reference sequence). CDR3 amino acids: CASSPAVSYNEQFF. The CDR3 DNA reads as TGTGCCAGCAGCCCCGCGGTGAGTTACAATGAGCAGTTCTTC.

The chain links TRBV4-1 to TRBJ2-2; 7 bases align to TRBD1. The CDR3 has 15 residues. Trimming took 4 bases from V and 4 from J; bases not matched to a gene: 6. CDR1 MGHRA and CDR2 YSYEKL come from the germline V gene. The CDR3 region is CASSPADRTTGELFF. In nucleotides, the CDR3 is TGCGCCAGCAGCCCGGCGGACAGGACCACCGGGGAGCTGTTTTTT.

The chain has TRBV6-5 and TRBJ1-1; D is undetermined. Per germline, CDR1 MNHEY and CDR2 SVGAGI. This CDR3 is built from 11 residues. Trimming removed 8 bases from V and 8 bases from J, with 12 bases in between. The CDR3 protein is CASRLGGEAFF. For the CDR3, the DNA is TGTGCCAGCCGTTTAGGAGGAGAAGCTTTCTTT.

This chain connects TRBV7-6 to TRBJ2-2; 7 bases are shared with TRBD2. This CDR3 contains 16 residues. V gave up 2 bases and J gave up 4 bases; unmatched junction bases: 7. Germline values: CDR1 SGHVS, CDR2 FNYEAQ. In DNA, the CDR3 is TGTGCCAGCAGCTTATTTCCGCGGGGGTCCACCGGGGAGCTGTTTTTT. Protein: CASSLFPRGSTGELFF.

This clone was seen a handful of times. The gene calls are TRBV9 and TRBJ2-1; D perhaps matches TRBD2 (6 bases). The V gene lost 1 base and the J gene lost 1 base, with 9 bases spanning the gap. CDR3 length: 15 amino acids. Germline lookup yields CDR1 SGDLS and CDR2 YYNGEE. The CDR3 sequence: CASSVYGGSYNEQFF. Here the CDR3 DNA reads TGTGCCAGCAGCGTATACGGGGGTTCCTACAATGAGCAGTTCTTC.

The J gene is TRBJ2-3, the V gene TRBV3-1 (or the pseudogene TRBV3-2); TRBD2 matches 8 bases. Germline CDR1 and CDR2: LGHDT and YNNKEL (reference sequence). The CDR3 is made up of 15 amino acids. V dropped 4 bases and J dropped 7; count of bases not matched to a gene: 10. CDR3 amino acids: CASSLYSGGPNTQYF. The CDR3 DNA follows: TGTGCCAGCAGCCTATACTCGGGGGGGCCTAATACGCAGTATTTT.

The chain has TRBV5-1 and TRBJ1-2, with 7 bases lining up with TRBD1. The length of the CDR3 is 17 residues. The germline gives CDR1 SGHRS, CDR2 YFSETQ. The V gene end was trimmed by 5 bases and the J gene end by 1 base; junction bases not matched to a gene: 14. Here the CDR3 DNA reads TGCGCCAGCAGGGCCGTGGCAGGGGGTCCCATTAACTATGGCTACACCTTC. It codes for CASRAVAGGPINYGYTF.

The rearrangement uses TRBV19 and TRBJ2-5; 7 bases fit TRBD2. The V and J ends lost 3 bases and 2 bases, in that order; junction bases with no gene match: 12. The germline V gene has CDR1 LNHDA and CDR2 SQIVND (reference sequence). The CDR3 has 17 amino acids. The CDR3 region has the DNA TGTGCCAGTAGTATCTCAGGGCTAGCGGAGCTTCAAGAGACCCAGTACTTC. Translation: CASSISGLAELQETQYF.

CDR3 region: CASSHIAAVGAGANVLTF. CDR3 in DNA: TGCGCCAGCAGCCATATCGCCGCGGTGGGAGCTGGGGCCAACGTCCTGACTTTC. The rearrangement joins TRBV4-1 to TRBJ2-6; the D gene is possibly TRBD2 (5 bases). Deletions cut 3 bases from V and 2 bases from J, with 17 bases between. Germline CDR1 is MGHRA and CDR2 is YSYEKL. The CDR3 runs 18 residues.

This chain uses TRBV2 with TRBJ2-7; TRBD2 is a possible D gene (7 bases). This CDR3 region has 15 residues. The ends were cut back, 1 base at V and 2 bases at J, with 12 bases in the middle. Looked up from germline, CDR1 is SNHLY and CDR2 is FYNNEI. CDR3 DNA sequence: TGTGCCAGCAGTGAAGACGGGGGGCTAACCTACGAGCAGTACTTC. Amino acids: CASSEDGGLTYEQYF.

For the CDR3, the DNA is TGTGCCAGCAGTGAATCCGGACAGGGGGCTTATGGCACCGGGGAGCTGTTTTTT. Translation gives CASSESGQGAYGTGELFF. V is TRBV25-1 and J is TRBJ2-2; 11 bases agree with TRBD1. The CDR3 totals 18 residues. Germline CDR1 reads MGHDK; CDR2 reads SYGVNS. The V gene end was trimmed by 1 base and the J gene end by 4 bases; junction bases not matched to a gene: 8.

V is TRBV7-8 and J is TRBJ1-5, with 8 bases matching TRBD1. CDR3 length: 15 residues. V shed 2 bases, J shed 3 bases, and the junction held 3 bases outside the gene matches. Germline CDR1 is SGHVS and CDR2 is FQNEAQ. In DNA form, the CDR3 reads TGTGCCAGCAGCTTATTCAGGGGGCCCAATCAGCCCCAGCATTTT. Translating gives CASSLFRGPNQPQHF.

The chain has TRBV7-8 and TRBJ2-7; D might be TRBD2 (5 bases). CDR3 length: 13 residues. The germline gives CDR1 SGHVS, CDR2 FQNEAQ. The V gene lost 4 bases and the J gene lost 3 bases, with 10 bases spanning the gap. Here the CDR3 reads CASSSGLRYEQYF. For the CDR3, the DNA is TGTGCCAGCAGCTCAGGACTTCGCTACGAGCAGTACTTC.

The chain is built from TRBV2 and TRBJ2-7; tentatively, D is TRBD2 (5 bases). CDR3 length: 14 residues. Germline loops: CDR1 SNHLY, CDR2 FYNNEI. Trimming took 3 bases from V and 2 from J, leaving 11 bases between them. CDR3 protein: CASSDSLGTYEQYF. Here the CDR3 DNA reads TGTGCCAGCAGTGACAGCCTCGGGACCTACGAGCAGTACTTC.

The chain combines TRBV10-3 with TRBJ2-3; 7 bases match TRBD2. The CDR3 has 14 residues. Losses at the gene ends were 11 bases for V and 2 bases for J; bases not matched to a gene: 10. Germline assignment: CDR1 ENHRY and CDR2 SYGVKD. CDR3: CASSGGRNTDTQYF. The CDR3 region has the DNA TGTGCCTCGTCCGGGGGGAGGAACACAGATACGCAGTATTTT.